These 20 T cell receptor beta chains came from one sample sequenced in a study of sequential checkpoint blockade in melanoma. Sequencing used immunoSEQ multiplex PCR; TCRdb keeps in-frame clones, though not all of them. The sample includes 900 to 1,400 clones, around a quarter of them seen just once. Treatment indicated: randomized to nivolumab then ipilimumab (arm A) or the reverse (arm B). This specimen consisted of tumor tissue (inferred from file names), obtained from a patient given nivolumab and ipilimumab in sequence. All receptors derive from a human donor with melanoma.

This sequence joins TRBV6-8 and TRBJ2-7; possibly TRBD1 for D (6 bases). Trimming stripped 4 bases from V and 4 bases from J, with 17 bases between. This CDR3 is 15 amino acids long. Per germline, CDR1 MNHGY and CDR2 SAAAGT. CDR3 sequence: CASSSDRLGAYEQYF. CDR3 in DNA: TGTGCCAGCAGTTCCGACAGGCTAGGAGCTTACGAGCAGTACTTC.

By share, this clone ranks as medium-sized. The chain links TRBV11-3 to TRBJ2-7; D might be TRBD1 (6 bases). Germline CDR1 reads SGHNT; CDR2 reads YENEEA. Trimming took 5 bases from V and 2 from J, leaving 13 bases between them. The CDR3 runs 14 residues. CDR3 DNA: TGTGCCAGCAGCCCAGGACAGATTGCCTACGAGCAGTACTTC. This sequence encodes CASSPGQIAYEQYF.

The genes are TRBV25-1 and TRBJ1-1; TRBD1 might be the D (5 bases). The CDR3 consists of 12 residues. Germline CDR1 MGHDK, CDR2 SYGVNS. Trimming stripped 9 bases from V and 0 bases from J, with 8 bases between. Here the CDR3 DNA reads TGTGCCAGTGGGACGGTGAACACTGAAGCTTTCTTT. This encodes CASGTVNTEAFF.

The rearrangement uses TRBV28 and TRBJ2-1, with 10 bases that match TRBD2. With V trimmed by 3 bases and J by 2 bases, 10 bases remained unmatched. The CDR3 totals 18 residues. Germline CDR1 MDHEN, CDR2 SYDVKM. CDR3 DNA sequence: TGTGCCAGCAGTTTTGCCAAGAGACTAGCGGGTCCCTACAATGAGCAGTTCTTC. Its protein product is CASSFAKRLAGPYNEQFF.

This clone showed up just a few times. This chain connects TRBV6-8 to TRBJ1-6, with D unclear. V was trimmed by 5 bases and J by 0 bases, leaving 11 bases between them. From germline, CDR1 is MNHGY and CDR2 SAAAGT. The CDR3 loop spans 16 amino acids. The CDR3 loop is CASSTAPSSYNSPLHF. CDR3 sequence (DNA): TGTGCCAGCAGTACAGCCCCGAGCTCCTATAATTCACCCCTCCACTTT.

The V call is TRBV6-8, the J call TRBJ1-2; TRBD1 matches at 11 bases. The CDR3 has 13 amino acids. Germline CDR1 and CDR2: MNHGY and SAAAGT. The junction had 10 bases not matched to a gene; V was cut back by 10 bases and J by 9 bases. CDR3 sequence: CATGEGTGGRYTF. DNA of the CDR3: TGTGCCACCGGCGAGGGGACAGGGGGGCGCTACACCTTC.

The genes are TRBV6-8 and TRBJ2-3, with a possible D match to TRBD2 (6 bases). The CDR3 runs to 16 residues. Trimming shortened V by 4 bases and J by 5 bases, and 19 bases separated the two germline ends. Germline CDR1 reads MNHGY; CDR2 reads SAAAGT. The CDR3 is CASSSPGGRGRDTQYF. The CDR3 coding sequence is TGTGCCAGCAGTTCCCCGGGTGGGCGGGGAAGAGATACGCAGTATTTT.

This clone was picked up a small number of times. The V and J genes are TRBV4-1 and TRBJ2-3, with 8 bases that match TRBD2. With V trimmed by 3 bases and J by 3 bases, 5 bases remained unmatched. This CDR3 region has 15 residues. The germline V gene encodes CDR1 MGHRA and CDR2 YSYEKL. The CDR3 loop reads CASSQPPSGTDTQYF. CDR3 coding DNA: TGCGCCAGCAGCCAGCCGCCTAGCGGGACAGATACGCAGTATTTT.

V gene TRBV19 combines with J gene TRBJ2-3; 8 nucleotides agree with TRBD2. This CDR3 comprises 15 residues. Losses at the gene ends were 5 bases for V and 3 bases for J; bases not matched to a gene: 7. Germline assignment: CDR1 LNHDA and CDR2 SQIVND (reference sequence). CDR3 protein: CASSSGRVGTDTQYF. For the CDR3, the DNA is TGTGCCAGTAGTTCCGGGAGGGTCGGTACAGATACGCAGTATTTT.

The chain uses TRBV28 and TRBJ2-2; TRBD1 matches 8 bases. The CDR3 is made up of 15 amino acids. V lost 6 bases to trimming and J lost 7 bases; unmatched junction nucleotides: 10. Looked up from germline, CDR1 is MDHEN and CDR2 is SYDVKM. Written as DNA, the CDR3 is TGTGCCAGCAGCCCACGACAGGGGTTGGGCGGGGAGCTGTTTTTT. The encoded protein is CASSPRQGLGGELFF. Full variable domain (remainder filled in from reference TRBV28 and TRBJ2-2): DVKVTQSSRYLVKRTGEKVFLECVQDMDHENMFWYRQDPGLGLRLIYFSYDVKMKEKGDIPEGYSVSREKKERFSLILESASTNQTSMYLCASSPRQGLGGELFFGEGSRLTVL.

In this sample, this clone turned up a few times. The chain combines TRBV4-1 with TRBJ1-3; D ambiguous. CDR1 is MGHRA and CDR2 is YSYEKL in the germline V gene. This CDR3 has 14 residues. The V gene lost 1 base and the J gene lost 1 base, with 5 bases spanning the gap. The CDR3 spells CASSQGESGNTIYF. For the CDR3, the DNA is TGCGCCAGCAGCCAAGGGGAATCTGGAAACACCATATATTTT.

The V call is TRBV6-8, the J call TRBJ1-5; D not resolved. This CDR3 spans 14 amino acids. Germline V gene lookup returns CDR1 MNHGY and CDR2 SAAAGT. The ends were cut back, 5 bases at V and 3 bases at J, with 11 bases in the middle. CDR3 residues: CASSVSGNNQPQHF. DNA for the CDR3: TGTGCCAGCAGTGTCTCCGGGAACAATCAGCCCCAGCATTTT.

J is TRBJ1-5 and V is TRBV28; 8 nucleotides line up with TRBD1. Per the germline V gene, CDR1 is MDHEN and CDR2 is SYDVKM. This CDR3 is built from 15 residues. V lost 4 bases to trimming and J lost 3 bases; unmatched junction nucleotides: 5. This chain's CDR3 is CASSSRTGFNQPQHF. The CDR3 nucleotides read TGTGCCAGCAGTTCGCGGACAGGGTTCAATCAGCCCCAGCATTTT.

By sample share, this clone is medium-sized. In DNA, the CDR3 is TGTGCCAGCAGCCTTCAGGCAGCGTCGGAGACCCAGTACTTC. Encoded protein: CASSLQAASETQYF. The genes are TRBV11-3 and TRBJ2-5; D remains ambiguous. The CDR3 spans 14 residues. Germline V gene data show CDR1 as SGHNT and CDR2 as YENEEA. The V end was cut by 5 bases, the J end by 5 bases, with 15 bases between.

The V and J genes are TRBV29-1 and TRBJ1-1; D call uncertain. The germline V and J ends were trimmed by 3 bases and 1 base, with 6 bases remaining between them. Germline V gives CDR1 SQVTM, CDR2 ANQGSEA. CDR3 size: 12 residues. This CDR3 is CSVDSGNTEAFF. DNA of the CDR3: TGCAGCGTTGATTCGGGGAACACTGAAGCTTTCTTT.

This clone was counted a few times. V usage is TRBV28 and J usage is TRBJ2-7; TRBD2 matches 10 bases. The CDR3 has 15 amino acids. The trim removed 2 bases at V and 7 bases at J, leaving 8 bases unmatched. Germline lookup yields CDR1 MDHEN and CDR2 SYDVKM. CDR3 nucleotide sequence: TGTGCCAGCAGTTTACCCCTAGCGGGAGTGGAAGAGCAGTACTTC. Amino acids: CASSLPLAGVEEQYF.

The chain has TRBV6-8 and TRBJ2-3, with 9 bases identical to TRBD2. Trimming took 2 bases from V and 3 from J; bases not matched to a gene: 3. Germline lookup yields CDR1 MNHGY and CDR2 SAAAGT. The CDR3 runs 15 residues. As DNA, the CDR3 is TGTGCCAGCAGTTACGAGCGGGGGGCGACAGATACGCAGTATTTT. The encoded protein is CASSYERGATDTQYF.

This clone was recorded a few times. This chain uses TRBV6-8 with TRBJ1-1, with 7 bases aligning to TRBD1. The junction had 6 bases not matched to a gene; V was cut back by 8 bases and J by 3 bases. The V gene's germline CDR1 is MNHGY and CDR2 SAAAGT. This CDR3 comprises 13 residues. CDR3 region: CASDRERYTEAFF. The CDR3 region has the DNA TGTGCCAGCGACAGGGAGAGGTACACTGAAGCTTTCTTT.

This chain connects TRBV6-8 to TRBJ1-5; no clear D. Germline CDR1 MNHGY, CDR2 SAAAGT. This CDR3 region has 14 residues. Between the trimmed V and J ends, which lost 8 bases and 2 bases, there was a span of 13 bases. CDR3: CASCGVEGNQPQHF. In nucleotides, the CDR3 is TGTGCCAGCTGCGGGGTTGAGGGCAATCAGCCCCAGCATTTT.

In its sample, this clone is medium-sized. The chain is built from TRBV11-3 and TRBJ2-7, with a tentative D call TRBD2 (5 bases). The CDR3 is made up of 15 amino acids. The V end was cut by 5 bases, the J end by 3 bases, with 17 bases between. Germline V gene data show CDR1 as SGHNT and CDR2 as YENEEA. CDR3 DNA: TGTGCCAGCAGCCCCCCCGCTGGAGGCTTCTACGAGCAGTACTTC. This gives the protein CASSPPAGGFYEQYF. Together with reference TRBV11-3 and TRBJ2-7, the CDR3 gives the full variable domain: EAGVVQSPRYKIIEKKQPVAFWCNPISGHNTLYWYLQNLGQGPELLIRYENEEAVDDSQLPKDRFSAERLKGVDSTLKIQPAELGDSAVYLCASSPPAGGFYEQYFGPGTRLTVT.